The rows below give T cell receptor beta chains drawn from one sample of a study of blood T cell repertoires in COVID-19. The repertoire was sequenced with immunoSEQ multiplex PCR; TCRdb's copy has only in-frame clones and lacks some. The table has about 74,000 clones, approximately 84% seen once. The sample taken for sequencing was peripheral blood. The source is an older man with acute or convalescent COVID-19. CDR3s include the opening cysteine and the closing phenylalanine or tryptophan. Fields, in order: V gene, D gene, clone size, J gene, CDR3 DNA, CDR3 protein. D genes are given only for firm matches. Not every row has a clone size; where given, it reads once, few, many or a size class.

V: TRBV7-3
D: NA
size: NA
J: TRBJ2-1
DNA: TGTGCCAGCAGCTTAAGGTCCGGGTATGAGCAGTTCTTC
CDR3: CASSLRSGYEQFF

V: TRBV7-3
D: TRBD2
size: NA
J: TRBJ2-3
DNA: TGTGCCAGCAGCTTAACCGGGACTAGCGGGAGGGCGGGAGCAGATACGCAGTATTTT
CDR3: CASSLTGTSGRAGADTQYF

V: TRBV19
D: TRBD2
size: NA
J: TRBJ2-2
DNA: TGTGCCAGTCAAAAACTAGCGGTTGCGAACACCGGGGAGCTGTTTTTT
CDR3: CASQKLAVANTGELFF

V: TRBV25-1
D: TRBD2
size: NA
J: TRBJ2-7
DNA: TGTGCCAGCAGTCCCCTCGGAGCCGGGACTAACGAGCAGTACTTC
CDR3: CASSPLGAGTNEQYF

V: TRBV30
D: TRBD1
size: NA
J: TRBJ1-2
DNA: TGTGCCTGGAGTCCCCCACCCGGGCAGGGGGTCCTCTGCACCTTC
CDR3: CAWSPPPGQGVLCTF

V: TRBV3-1/TRBV3-2
D: NA
size: few
J: TRBJ2-3
DNA: TGTGCCAGCAGCTTACCCGGGGGGCTAGGACTCACAGATACGCAGTATTTT
CDR3: CASSLPGGLGLTDTQYF

V: TRBV15
D: TRBD2
size: NA
J: TRBJ2-1
DNA: TGTGCCACCAGCAAGGTCAGGGGCTTAGCGGGAGTGTCCTACAATGAGCAGTTCTTC
CDR3: CATSKVRGLAGVSYNEQFF

V: TRBV27
D: NA
size: NA
J: TRBJ2-2
DNA: TGTGCCAGCAGTTTATACCAGGGCCCCGGGGAGCTGTTTTTT
CDR3: CASSLYQGPGELFF

V: TRBV5-1
D: TRBD2
size: NA
J: TRBJ2-5
DNA: TGCGCCAGCAGCGGTCTAGCGGGAGTGGGGGAGACCCAGTACTTC
CDR3: CASSGLAGVGETQYF

V: TRBV7-9
D: TRBD1
size: NA
J: TRBJ2-5
DNA: TGTGCCAGCAGCTTTTGGCAGGGGGCCGAGACCCAGTACTTC
CDR3: CASSFWQGAETQYF

V: TRBV5-4
D: NA
size: few
J: TRBJ1-1
DNA: TGTGCCAGCAAACTCGGGGGGGAGATCACTGAAGCTTTCTTT
CDR3: CASKLGGEITEAFF

V: TRBV19
D: NA
size: NA
J: TRBJ2-7
DNA: TGTGCCAGTAGTATCGGGGGAGCCTACGAGCAGTACTTC
CDR3: CASSIGGAYEQYF

V: TRBV5-1
D: TRBD2
size: NA
J: TRBJ2-1
DNA: TGCGCCAGCAGCAAGGGACTAGCCGGGAGCTCCTACAATGAGCAGTTCTTC
CDR3: CASSKGLAGSSYNEQFF

V: TRBV7-2
D: NA
size: NA
J: TRBJ2-3
DNA: TGTGCCAGCACGAAAGGGGCAGTCCTCAGCACAGATACGCAGTATTTT
CDR3: CASTKGAVLSTDTQYF

V: TRBV27
D: NA
size: NA
J: TRBJ2-1
DNA: TGTGCCAGCAGTAGGGCCCGGACTACCCGTCCCTCAGATGAGCAGTTCTTC
CDR3: CASSRARTTRPSDEQFF

V: TRBV11-2
D: NA
size: NA
J: TRBJ2-7
DNA: TGTGCCAGCAGCACGGGTAGGGGCGAGCAGTACTTC
CDR3: CASSTGRGEQYF

V: TRBV2
D: TRBD2
size: NA
J: TRBJ2-3
DNA: TGTGCCAGCAGTCAGACTAGCGGGAGGGGTACAGATACGCAGTATTTT
CDR3: CASSQTSGRGTDTQYF

V: TRBV29-1
D: TRBD1
size: NA
J: TRBJ1-1
DNA: TGCAGCGCCCGGGACAGCCGCACTGAAGCTTTCTTT
CDR3: CSARDSRTEAFF

V: TRBV18
D: NA
size: NA
J: TRBJ2-5
DNA: TGTGCCAGCTCAGACAGACAGTCGGAGACCCAGTACTTC
CDR3: CASSDRQSETQYF

V: TRBV19
D: NA
size: NA
J: TRBJ1-5
DNA: TGTGCCAGTAGCACAGACAGGTCAAATGGGCCCCAGCATTTT
CDR3: CASSTDRSNGPQHF

V: TRBV19
D: TRBD1
size: NA
J: TRBJ1-5
DNA: TGTGCCACCCACAAGACAGGGGGTCGTCAGCCCCAGCATTTT
CDR3: CATHKTGGRQPQHF

V: TRBV30
D: NA
size: NA
J: TRBJ1-5
DNA: TGTGCCTGGAGTCGTGGGGGCGAGCAGCCCCAGCATTTT
CDR3: CAWSRGGEQPQHF

V: TRBV7-8
D: NA
size: NA
J: TRBJ1-1
DNA: TGTGCCAGCAGCGGCAACAGGGCGGCGGGCACTGAAGCTTTCTTT
CDR3: CASSGNRAAGTEAFF

V: TRBV20-1
D: TRBD1
size: NA
J: TRBJ1-1
DNA: TGCAGTGCCAGACAGGGAACTGAAGCTTTCTTT
CDR3: CSARQGTEAFF

V: TRBV7-9
D: NA
size: NA
J: TRBJ1-3
DNA: TGTGCCAGCAGCCGCGGGACTTCCTACTCTGGAAACACCATATATTTT
CDR3: CASSRGTSYSGNTIYF

V: TRBV7-8
D: TRBD1
size: NA
J: TRBJ2-2
DNA: TGTGCCACCTTGAGACAGGGGACCGGGGAGCTGTTTTTT
CDR3: CATLRQGTGELFF

V: TRBV2
D: NA
size: NA
J: TRBJ1-2
DNA: TGTGCCAGCAATGGCCGCCTTGATGGCTACACCTTC
CDR3: CASNGRLDGYTF

V: TRBV5-5
D: TRBD1
size: NA
J: TRBJ1-3
DNA: TGTGCCAGCAGCTACGGGACAGGGAACTCTGGAAACACCATATATTTT
CDR3: CASSYGTGNSGNTIYF

V: TRBV9
D: NA
size: NA
J: TRBJ2-5
DNA: TGTGCCAGCAGCCTCCGGATGGGGGGAGAGACCCAGTACTTC
CDR3: CASSLRMGGETQYF